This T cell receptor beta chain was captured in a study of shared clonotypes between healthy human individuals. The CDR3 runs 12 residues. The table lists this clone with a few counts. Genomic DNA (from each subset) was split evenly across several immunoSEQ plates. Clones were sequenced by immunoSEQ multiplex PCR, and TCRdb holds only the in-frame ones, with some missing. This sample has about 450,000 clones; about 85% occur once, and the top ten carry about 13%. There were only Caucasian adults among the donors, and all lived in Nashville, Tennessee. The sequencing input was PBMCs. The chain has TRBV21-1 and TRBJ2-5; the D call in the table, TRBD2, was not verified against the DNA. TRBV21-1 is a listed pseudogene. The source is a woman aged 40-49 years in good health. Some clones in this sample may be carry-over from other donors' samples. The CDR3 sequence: CASSKLQETQYF. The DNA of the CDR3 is TGTGCCAGCAGCAAACTGCAAGAGACCCAGTACTTC.